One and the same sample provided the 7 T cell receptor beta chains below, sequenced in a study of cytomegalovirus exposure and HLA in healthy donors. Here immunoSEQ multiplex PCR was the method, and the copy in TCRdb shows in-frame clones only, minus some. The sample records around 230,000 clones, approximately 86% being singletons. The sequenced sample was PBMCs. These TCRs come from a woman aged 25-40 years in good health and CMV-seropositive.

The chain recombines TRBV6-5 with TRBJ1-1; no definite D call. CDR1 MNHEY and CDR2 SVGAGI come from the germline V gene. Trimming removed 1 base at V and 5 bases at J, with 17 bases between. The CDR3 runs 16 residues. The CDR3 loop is CASSYFSSRGGTEAFF. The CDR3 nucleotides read TGTGCCAGCAGTTACTTCAGCTCACGCGGAGGGACTGAAGCTTTCTTT.

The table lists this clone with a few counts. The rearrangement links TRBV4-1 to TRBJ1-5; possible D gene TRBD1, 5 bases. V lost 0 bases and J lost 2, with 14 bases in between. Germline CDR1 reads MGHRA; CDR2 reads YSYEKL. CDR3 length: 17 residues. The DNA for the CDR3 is TGCGCCAGCAGCCAAGAGGGGGGAGCAGCGGGCAATCAGCCCCAGCATTTT. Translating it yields CASSQEGGAAGNQPQHF.

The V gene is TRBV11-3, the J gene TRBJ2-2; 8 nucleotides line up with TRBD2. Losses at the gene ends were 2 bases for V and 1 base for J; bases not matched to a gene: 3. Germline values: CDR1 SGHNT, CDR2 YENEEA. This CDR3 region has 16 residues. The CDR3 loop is CASSLLLAVNTGELFF. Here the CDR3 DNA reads TGTGCCAGCAGCTTACTACTAGCGGTGAACACCGGGGAGCTGTTTTTT.

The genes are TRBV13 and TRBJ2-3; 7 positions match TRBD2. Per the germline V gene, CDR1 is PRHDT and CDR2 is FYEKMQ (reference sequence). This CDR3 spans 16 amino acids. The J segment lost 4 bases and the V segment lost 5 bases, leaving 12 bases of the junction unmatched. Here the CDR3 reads CASSPGGGGPADTQYF. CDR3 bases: TGTGCCAGCAGCCCGGGGGGAGGAGGGCCTGCAGATACGCAGTATTTT.

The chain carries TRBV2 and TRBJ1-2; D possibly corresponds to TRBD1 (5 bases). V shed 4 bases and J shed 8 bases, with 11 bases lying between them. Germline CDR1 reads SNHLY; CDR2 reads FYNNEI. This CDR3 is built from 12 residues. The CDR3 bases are TGTGCCAGCAGTGTGCAGGGTCTCGGCTACACCTTC. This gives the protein CASSVQGLGYTF.

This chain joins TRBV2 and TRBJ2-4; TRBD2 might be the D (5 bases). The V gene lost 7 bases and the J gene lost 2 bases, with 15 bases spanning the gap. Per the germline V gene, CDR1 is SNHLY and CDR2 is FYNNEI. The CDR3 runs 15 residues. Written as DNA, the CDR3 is TGTGCCAGCAAGCTCGGGGTTACGACCAAAAACATTCAGTACTTC. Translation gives CASKLGVTTKNIQYF. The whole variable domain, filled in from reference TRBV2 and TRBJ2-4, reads EPEVTQTPSHQVTQMGQEVILRCVPISNHLYFYWYRQILGQKVEFLVSFYNNEISEKSEIFDDQFSVERPDGSNFTLKIRSTKLEDSAMYFCASKLGVTTKNIQYFGAGTRLSVL.

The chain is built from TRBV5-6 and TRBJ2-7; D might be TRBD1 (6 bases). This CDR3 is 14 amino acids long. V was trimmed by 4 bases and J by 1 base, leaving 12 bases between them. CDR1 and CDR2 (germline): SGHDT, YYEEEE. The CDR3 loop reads CASSGAGVSYEQYF. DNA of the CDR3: TGTGCCAGCAGCGGAGCAGGGGTATCCTACGAGCAGTACTTC.